The entry that follows covers one T cell receptor (beta chain) sequence. Its antigen remains unidentified. This record comes from a study of blood T cells in healthy people across ages. Across the study: Capture via template switching afforded approximately one barcoded beta molecule per two T cells. General observations from the study: Samples with more naive T cells showed higher observed beta diversity. Age showed a roughly linear inverse relationship with TCR beta diversity per million T cells.

This CDR3 has 13 residues. The V gene's germline CDR1 is DFQATT and CDR2 SNEGSKA (reference sequence). V lost 6 bases and J 1 base, leaving 12 bases between the germline ends. Primed by a sample-barcoded 5' primer and a J-beta primer mix, a second PCR proceeded for 7 to 11 cycles. TCRdb processed the 5' RACE reads anew with MiXCR; each CDR3 protein has one entry. Found here are around 1,500,000 distinct CDR3 sequences, approximately 40% of them singletons; the top ten hold around 8%. Donors gave about 9.3 milliliters of peripheral blood apiece. This TCR was recovered from a woman aged 18-29 years in good health. Sequenced input: blood. The chain employs TRBV20-1 and TRBJ1-1; tentatively, D is TRBD1 (6 bases). In DNA, the CDR3 is TGCAGTGCAAAGGACAGCAAGAACACTGAAGCTTTCTTT. Protein product: CSAKDSKNTEAFF.